This T cell receptor beta chain is from a study of PD-1 blockade in classical Hodgkin lymphoma (dated by TCRdb to 2020 to 2021). Some background on the complete study: Nivolumab dosing was 3 mg/kg intravenously every 2 weeks, continuing until either disease progression or unacceptable toxicity. A peripheral blood immune signature of response to PD-1 blockade in classical Hodgkin lymphoma was defined using TCR beta sequencing and CyTOF. Overall results and qualifications from the work: By C4D1, a significant rise was seen in CD4+ TCR diversity but not in CD8+ TCR diversity (p=0.0027 vs p=0.16), and the rise was most apparent among complete responders (p=0.02). The study was restricted to a single clinical trial cohort, and the causes of repertoire differences, possibly disease activity or prior therapy, were left undefined. Baseline diversity similar to that of newly diagnosed patients was observed in trial patients achieving complete response, whereas significantly lower diversity was observed in partial responders and progressors. Patients starting nivolumab less than 1 year after ASCT had lower diversity and were excluded from later analyses to avoid confounding by immune reconstitution. Baseline TCR diversity was reported as lower in newly diagnosed patients than in healthy donors, and lower still in relapsed/refractory patients.

The CDR1 and CDR2 encoded by the germline V gene (reference sequence) are SEHNR and FQNEAQ. The CDR3 has 17 amino acids, counting the end cysteine and phenylalanine. Just CDR3 DNA is preserved here, 51 bases in frame from base 1. The junction shows trimming of 4 bases on V and 3 bases on J, plus 21 bases between the germline ends. The Qiagen DNeasy kit was used to extract genomic DNA from unsorted PBMCs and from the negatively selected CD4+ and CD8+ fractions. Amplification of TCR beta CDR3 regions was done by immunoSEQ multiplex PCR with primers that anneal to V and J segments. Amplification bias was minimized using a synthetic immune receptor repertoire, and residual bias was removed computationally after sequencing. The paper's processing steps were these. Custom Python scripts were used to quantify repertoire diversity as the Shannon entropy index. Unsorted, CD4+ and CD8+ repertoires were analyzed separately, except for combined analyses in which CD4+ and CD8+ sequences were merged in silico. Clonal expansion was defined as at least a 2-fold frequency increase after treatment relative to C1D1, with a pseudocount of 0.5 for undetected baseline clones. Clones with 0 or 1 copy at C1D1 were classified as singleton clones, and clones with 2 or more copies were classified as non-singleton clones. Clones expanded in unsorted samples were annotated as CD4+, CD8+ or unknown by matching protein sequences in sorted samples from the same patient. Diversity changes from C1D1 to C4D1 were tested in paired samples using Wilcoxon tests. What TCRdb holds here is the immuneACCESS table cut down to in-frame rearrangements. Part of the clones is not present; checked against another copy, under half of the missing clones reflect an unresolved V gene, and the others are unexplained. V, J and clone size were drawn from that table, and D and trimming were deduced from the DNA. The sample table records roughly 92,000 clones; 92% of these occur just once. The ten largest clones take up 2.8% of the sample.

In light of the paper, this sample's time point label describes: cycle 1 day 1 (C1D1), immediately before nivolumab initiation. Every trial patient had relapsed following autologous stem cell transplantation, and prior brentuximab vedotin exposure was what differed among cohorts A, B and C. A total of roughly 57 patients with relapsed/refractory classical Hodgkin lymphoma made up the trial cohort, and each patient's best overall response was complete response, partial response or progressive disease. Single-agent nivolumab was administered to trial patients in the multi-cohort phase II CheckMate 205 trial. An independent review committee assessed best overall response by applying the 2007 International Working Group response criteria. Trial PBMCs were obtained immediately prior to nivolumab initiation (C1D1) and on therapy at cycle 2 day 1 and cycle 4 day 1. After peripheral blood was drawn into 8 mL Vacutainer Cell Preparation Tubes, PBMCs were isolated by centrifugation and then cryopreserved.

On this clone itself: Which antigen it targets is not known. Base quality data are lacking; no much larger clone is found one base away.

The chain couples TRBV7-9 to TRBJ1-2, with the D gene uncertain. Here the sequenced sample was peripheral blood mononuclear cells (PBMCs), taken at baseline. The sequence came from a human donor with classical Hodgkin lymphoma. The base sequence is TGTGCCAGCAGCTCATCAGGCGGGCTCTCACCACACTATGGCTACACCTTC. This gives the protein CASSSSGGLSPHYGYTF.